The present T cell receptor (beta chain) was sequenced within a study of blood T cell repertoires in COVID-19. Study-wide context: Samples taken during acute and convalescent COVID-19 were collected in the United States, Italy and Spain. The cDNA or gDNA used as material had been derived from T cells, B-cell-depleted T cells, or PBMCs.

V lost 5 bases to trimming and J lost 0 bases, with 14 bases between them. Germline CDR1 reads SGHTA; CDR2 reads FQGNSA. This CDR3 has 17 amino acids. Per the original methods: How many nucleated cells were present was estimated from reference gene primer amplification. The method was immunoSEQ multiplex PCR; TCRdb's version includes in-frame clones alone and lacks a portion of them. Clone size and the V and J calls come from that table; the DNA yielded D and trimming. This table holds about 150,000 clones, 88% found once. This TCR derives from a human donor in a cohort sampled during active COVID-19. The V gene is TRBV7-2, the J gene TRBJ2-6; possibly TRBD1 for D (5 bases). Sequenced material: peripheral blood. CDR3 residues: CASSPGIGVSGANVLTF. In nucleotides, the CDR3 is TGTGCCAGCAGCCCAGGGATAGGGGTCTCTGGGGCCAACGTCCTGACTTTC.